The 8 T cell receptor beta chains reported below all come from one sample, sequenced in a study of T-cell reconstitution after alpha-beta-depleted transplantation in children. For TCRbeta, the library was prepared with unique molecular identifiers. TCRdb redid the calling of the PCR reads with MiXCR, one entry per CDR3 protein. The sample holds hundreds of thousands of distinct CDR3 sequences, 15% to 20% seen once. Sequenced here: PBMCs, mostly from graft donor cells, sampled 360 days after TCRalphabeta/CD19-depleted stem cell transplant. These receptors were taken from a male patient aged 2 to 9 who had a stem cell transplant for acute lymphoblastic leukemia, so the T cells may come from the graft donor.

This clonotype occurred many times. This chain uses TRBV4-3 with TRBJ2-3; 10 bases align to TRBD2. This CDR3 contains 15 residues. After removal of 1 base from V and 5 bases from J, the junction contained 3 bases not matched to a gene. CDR1 and CDR2 (germline): LGHNA, YSLEER. The CDR3 protein is CASSQGAGGGDTQYF. The CDR3 nucleotides read TGCGCCAGCAGCCAAGGAGCGGGAGGGGGAGATACGCAGTATTTT.

The sample holds many counts of this clonotype. This sequence joins TRBV5-1 and TRBJ2-3; tentative D call: TRBD1 (6 bases). The ends were cut back, 0 bases at V and 6 bases at J, with 11 bases in the middle. CDR3 size: 14 residues. CDR1 and CDR2 (germline): SGHRS, YFSETQ. The CDR3 is CASSLGGRQDTQYF. The CDR3 DNA sequence: TGCGCCAGCAGCTTGGGGGGGCGACAGGATACGCAGTATTTT.

The rearrangement uses TRBV3-1 and TRBJ2-3; TRBD2 aligns across 14 bases. The CDR3 has 19 residues. CDR1 LGHDT and CDR2 YNNKEL come from the germline V gene (reference sequence). Trimming cost V 5 bases and J 1 base; bases outside gene matches: 11. CDR3 loop: CASSAGGTSGSWGTDTQYF. The CDR3 bases are TGTGCCAGCAGCGCCGGCGGGACTAGCGGGAGTTGGGGCACAGATACGCAGTATTTT.

The V call is TRBV3-1, the J call TRBJ2-3; TRBD2 matches at 7 bases. Germline V gene data show CDR1 as LGHDT and CDR2 as YNNKEL (reference sequence). The CDR3 is made up of 17 amino acids. V lost 4 bases and J lost 0; bases outside the gene matches: 10. CDR3 sequence reads: CASSPLAAPSSTDTQYF. Written as DNA, the CDR3 is TGTGCCAGCAGCCCCCTAGCGGCACCCTCTAGCACAGATACGCAGTATTTT.

The chain couples TRBV19 to TRBJ2-1; tentatively, D is TRBD2 (5 bases). V dropped 5 bases and J dropped 6 bases, with 14 bases sitting between them. There are 14 residues in the CDR3. CDR1 is LNHDA and CDR2 is SQIVND in the germline V gene (reference sequence). The CDR3 is CASSLLLVANEQFF. The DNA for the CDR3 is TGTGCCAGTAGTTTGCTACTAGTAGCCAATGAGCAGTTCTTC.

The chain employs TRBV6-1 and TRBJ2-5; D is undetermined. Between the trimmed V and J ends, which lost 6 bases and 0 bases, there was a span of 14 bases. This CDR3 spans 15 amino acids. The germline CDR1 and CDR2 sequences are MNHNS and SASEGT. The CDR3 sequence is CASSQLRSYQETQYF. CDR3 nucleotide sequence: TGTGCCAGCAGCCAGCTCAGGAGTTACCAAGAGACCCAGTACTTC.

This clonotype was seen ten or more times. The J gene is TRBJ2-3, the V gene TRBV29-1, with TRBD2 matching over 9 bases. The CDR3 length is 14 residues. After removal of 4 bases from V and 3 bases from J, the junction contained 5 bases not matched to a gene. Germline loops: CDR1 SQVTM, CDR2 ANQGSEA. The CDR3 spells CSVAVAGVTDTQYF. The CDR3 DNA follows: TGCAGCGTTGCGGTAGCGGGAGTGACAGATACGCAGTATTTT.

This clonotype was counted ten times or more. This chain connects TRBV20-1 to TRBJ1-4, with D possibly matching TRBD1 (6 bases). The V end was cut by 5 bases, the J end by 7 bases, with 14 bases between. This CDR3 has 13 residues. Germline CDR1 and CDR2: DFQATT and SNEGSKA (reference sequence). The CDR3 coding sequence is TGCAGTGCTCCCAGGGGCTTGGGTGAAAAACTGTTTTTT. Its protein is CSAPRGLGEKLFF.